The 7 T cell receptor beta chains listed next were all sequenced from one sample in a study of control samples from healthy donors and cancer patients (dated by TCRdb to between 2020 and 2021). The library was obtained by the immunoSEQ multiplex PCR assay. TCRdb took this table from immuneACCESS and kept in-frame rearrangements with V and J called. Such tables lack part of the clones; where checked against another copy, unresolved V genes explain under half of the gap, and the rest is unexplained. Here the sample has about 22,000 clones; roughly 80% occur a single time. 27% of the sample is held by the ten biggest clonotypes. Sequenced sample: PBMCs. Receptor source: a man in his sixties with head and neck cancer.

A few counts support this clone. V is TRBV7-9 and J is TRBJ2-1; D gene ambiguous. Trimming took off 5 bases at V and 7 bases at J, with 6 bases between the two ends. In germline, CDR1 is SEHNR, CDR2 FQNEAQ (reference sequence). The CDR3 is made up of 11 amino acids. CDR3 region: CASSPTNEQFF. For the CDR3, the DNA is TGTGCCAGCAGCCCTACGAATGAGCAGTTCTTC.

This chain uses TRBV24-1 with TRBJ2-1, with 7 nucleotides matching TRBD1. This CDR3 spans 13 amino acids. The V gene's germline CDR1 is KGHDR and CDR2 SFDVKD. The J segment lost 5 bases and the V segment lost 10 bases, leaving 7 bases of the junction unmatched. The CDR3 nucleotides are TGTGCCACGGCAGGACAGGCCGACAATGAGCAGTTCTTC. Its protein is CATAGQADNEQFF.

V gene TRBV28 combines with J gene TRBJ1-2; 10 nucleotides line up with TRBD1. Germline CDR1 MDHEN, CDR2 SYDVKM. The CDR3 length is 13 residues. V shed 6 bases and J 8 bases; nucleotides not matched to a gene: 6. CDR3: CASSPTGGRGYTF. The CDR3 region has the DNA TGTGCCAGCAGCCCGACAGGGGGCAGAGGCTACACCTTC.

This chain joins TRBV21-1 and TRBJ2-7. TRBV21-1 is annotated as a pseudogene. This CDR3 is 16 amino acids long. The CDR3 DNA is TGTGCCAGCAGCAAAGTTAGAGAGACCACCACCTACGAGCAGTACTTC. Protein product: CASSKVRETTTYEQYF.

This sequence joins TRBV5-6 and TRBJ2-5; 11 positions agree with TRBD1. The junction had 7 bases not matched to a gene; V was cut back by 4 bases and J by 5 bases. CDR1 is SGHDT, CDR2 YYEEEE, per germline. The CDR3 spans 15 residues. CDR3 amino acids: CASSPRTGGRETQYF. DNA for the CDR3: TGTGCCAGCAGCCCCCGGACAGGGGGCCGTGAGACCCAGTACTTC. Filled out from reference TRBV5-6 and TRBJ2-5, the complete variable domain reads DAGVTQSPTHLIKTRGQQVTLRCSPKSGHDTVSWYQQALGQGPQFIFQYYEEEERQRGNFPDRFSGHQFPNYSSELNVNALLLGDSALYLCASSPRTGGRETQYFGPGTRLLVL.

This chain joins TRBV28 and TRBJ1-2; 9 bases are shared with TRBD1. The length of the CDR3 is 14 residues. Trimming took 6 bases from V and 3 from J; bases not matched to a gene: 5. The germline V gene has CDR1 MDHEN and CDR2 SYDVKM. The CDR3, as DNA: TGTGCCAGCAGCGCACAGGGGGCATACTATGGCTACACCTTC. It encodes CASSAQGAYYGYTF.

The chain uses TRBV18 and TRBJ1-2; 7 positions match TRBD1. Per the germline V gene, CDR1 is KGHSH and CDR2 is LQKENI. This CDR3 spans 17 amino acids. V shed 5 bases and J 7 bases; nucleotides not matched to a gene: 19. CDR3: CASSITAPTGSAIGYTF. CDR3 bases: TGTGCCAGCTCAATCACTGCGCCGACAGGGTCGGCGATTGGCTACACCTTC.